Reported below is one TCR beta chain. The antigen remains undetermined. An end of the junction does not agree with germline; a read error may underlie this. Next came a second PCR, run for about 7 to 12 cycles, which used a sample-barcoded 5' primer along with a J-beta primer mix. TCRdb re-called the 5' RACE reads with MiXCR, one entry per CDR3 protein. Among about 1.6 million distinct CDR3 sequences listed, about 31% were seen once. The sample belongs to a study of blood T cells in healthy people across ages. Study observations and caveats: Roughly linear age-related decline in beta diversity appeared, significant by age approximately 40. Higher diversity, along with more naive CD4+ cells, distinguished long-lived donors from aged donors.

Per the germline V gene, CDR1 is KGHSH and CDR2 is LQKENI. The CDR3 is made up of 14 amino acids. Samples each yielded at least 5.5 micrograms of total RNA. The sequencing input was blood. The chain recombines TRBV18 with TRBJ2-5; 7 nucleotides agree with TRBD2. This receptor was identified in a woman aged 25 to 39 in good health. The CDR3 loop reads CASSPLATQETQYF. The CDR3 DNA reads TGTGCCAGCTCTCCACTAGCGACCCAAGAGACCCAGTACTTC.